This T cell receptor beta chain derives from a study of OX40 agonist ivuxolimab in advanced cancers. Losses at the gene ends were 6 bases for V and 0 bases for J; bases not matched to a gene: 7. Germline V lookup: CDR1 KGHSH, CDR2 LQKENI. There are 16 residues in the CDR3. TCRdb's copy holds only in-frame clones and misses some; the assay was immunoSEQ multiplex PCR. The table has approximately 60,000 clones, 77% seen once. Concerning this clone: Its antigen is not known.

Study observations and caveats: Expanded clones were, on average, more numerous among CD8+ T cells than CD4+. At doses 0.1 to 3.0 mg/kg, CD4+ and CD8+ clones expanded.

This sequence was found in an adult with an advanced solid tumor such as melanoma, head and neck, liver or kidney cancer. The chain carries TRBV18 and TRBJ2-3, with 9 bases fitting TRBD2. Sequences were derived from CD4+ or CD8+ T cells sorted from blood, sampled in a trial of the OX40 agonist ivuxolimab. CDR3 sequence reads: CASSPRGGTSTDTQYF. The CDR3 nucleotides are TGTGCCAGCTCCCCGCGGGGGGGAACCAGCACAGATACGCAGTATTTT.